Following are 23 T cell receptor delta chains from one sample sequenced in a study of Vδ1+ human thymocytes. Findings and limits, study-wide: In the thymus, TRG and TRD repertoires looked highly polyclonal with Gaussian CDR3 lengths.

Which antigens these TCRs recognize remains unknown. Extracted RNA was reverse transcribed into cDNA. CDR3 amplicons came from multiplex PCR with pooled V-gene forward and constant-region reverse primers. TCRdb fed the multiplex PCR reads to CATT. This sample has over 65,000 delta-chain clones, with around 30% found just once. Sequencing was performed on Vdelta1+ gamma-delta thymocytes from the thymus. Subset reported: FACS-sorted CD3+ TCRalphabeta- TCRVdelta1+ TCRVdelta2- thymocytes. The source of these receptors is a boy younger than two who had congenital heart surgery.

This chain connects TRDV1 to TRDJ1, with TRDD3 identical over 11 bases. The CDR3 loop spans 21 amino acids. Germline lookup yields CDR1 TSWWSYY and CDR2 QGS. The V segment lost 5 bases and the J segment 5 bases; nucleotides outside the gene matches: 25. The CDR3 spells CALGSLIPTYWGIGRLDKLIF. In DNA form, the CDR3 reads TGTGCTCTTGGGTCCTTAATTCCTACGTACTGGGGGATAGGCCGATTGGATAAACTCATCTTT.

This sequence joins TRDV1 and TRDJ1, with 9 bases that match TRDD3. This CDR3 comprises 24 residues. V trimming: 3 bases; J trimming: 1 base; junction bases outside the gene matches: 30. Germline CDR1 TSWWSYY, CDR2 QGS. The CDR3 nucleotides read TGTGCTCTTGGGGACCCCTCTCGAGGGGATACGCACCCGCGGGTTTTAGGCCCCACCGATAAACTCATCTTT. Translation gives CALGDPSRGDTHPRVLGPTDKLIF.

The chain combines TRDV1 with TRDJ1; D not certain. From germline, CDR1 is TSWWSYY and CDR2 QGS. Trimming removed 1 base from V and 0 bases from J, with 27 bases in between. The length of the CDR3 is 21 residues. For the CDR3, the DNA is TGTGCTCTTGGGGAACGCCGATCGTGTCGGTCGGTCCACCCGCACACCGATAAACTCATCTTT. This translates into CALGERRSCRSVHPHTDKLIF.

The chain combines TRDV1 with TRDJ1; 7 bases are a match to TRDD2. Germline CDR1 reads TSWWSYY; CDR2 reads QGS. The CDR3 runs 19 residues. V was pared by 2 bases and J by 0 bases, with 15 bases of the junction left unmatched. The CDR3 protein is CALGEIMSSYSSYTDKLIF. CDR3 coding DNA: TGTGCTCTTGGGGAAATCATGTCTTCCTATTCGTCCTACACCGATAAACTCATCTTT.

This chain joins TRDV1 and TRDJ1, with a possible D match to TRDD3 (6 bases). The CDR3 contains 25 residues. Deletions cut 2 bases from V and 9 bases from J, with 49 bases between. The germline V gene encodes CDR1 TSWWSYY and CDR2 QGS. The CDR3 DNA reads as TGTGCTCTTGGGGAAAGGAGGGCCCACTACGGGTCGGTATACTGGGTGATACGCGTATCCGAGGAACTCATCTTT. Residues: CALGERRAHYGSVYWVIRVSEELIF.

J is TRDJ1 and V is TRDV1, with 9 bases identical to TRDD2. V gave up 3 bases and J gave up 0 bases; unmatched junction bases: 41. The CDR3 runs 28 residues. From germline, CDR1 is TSWWSYY and CDR2 QGS. The CDR3 region is CALGDPVPDQPSYSSWGPFSPYTDKLIF. CDR3 sequence (DNA): TGTGCTCTTGGGGATCCGGTCCCGGACCAGCCTTCCTACTCCTCCTGGGGGCCCTTCTCTCCGTACACCGATAAACTCATCTTT.

This clone was detected a few times. The genes are TRDV1 and TRDJ1; 7 bases align to TRDD3. Germline V CDR1 and CDR2: TSWWSYY, QGS. The junction had 14 bases not matched to a gene; V was cut back by 4 bases and J by 0 bases. The CDR3 totals 18 residues. CDR3 sequence reads: CALGAPSWGVRYTDKLIF. The CDR3 coding sequence is TGTGCTCTTGGGGCCCCCTCCTGGGGGGTTAGGTACACCGATAAACTCATCTTT.

The chain recombines TRDV1 with TRDJ1; 7 nucleotides agree with TRDD2. The J segment lost 6 bases and the V segment lost 1 base, leaving 14 bases of the junction unmatched. This CDR3 spans 17 amino acids. Germline-derived CDR1 and CDR2 are TSWWSYY and QGS. DNA of the CDR3: TGTGCTCTTGGGGAACCAACGTTTCCTACGCTGGGACATAAACTCATCTTT. Translating it yields CALGEPTFPTLGHKLIF.

This clone was counted only a few times. The rearrangement links TRDV1 to TRDJ1; the D is unclear. V was shortened by 7 bases and J by 0 bases, with 15 bases between the two germline ends. Germline assignment: CDR1 TSWWSYY and CDR2 QGS. This CDR3 comprises 15 residues. CDR3 amino acids: CALARPLPHTDKLIF. The CDR3 DNA sequence: TGTGCTCTTGCCCGGCCCTTACCACACACCGATAAACTCATCTTT.

About this clone itself: Other DNA sequences in the sample encode the same CDR3. The chain carries TRDV1 and TRDJ1; 9 bases match TRDD3. Per the germline V gene, CDR1 is TSWWSYY and CDR2 is QGS. This CDR3 comprises 21 residues. J gave up 0 bases and V 1 base, and 18 bases lay outside the gene matches. CDR3 loop: CALGERASQSYWGTYTDKLIF. The CDR3, as DNA: TGTGCTCTTGGGGAACGAGCTTCCCAGTCTTACTGGGGGACCTACACCGATAAACTCATCTTT.

The V gene is TRDV2, the J gene TRDJ1, with 13 bases matching TRDD3. J was trimmed by 0 bases and V by 3 bases; bases with no gene match: 6. Germline V CDR1 and CDR2: GEAIGNYY, EKD. This CDR3 is 17 amino acids long. This CDR3 reads CACDSVLGDTYTDKLIF. The CDR3 DNA is TGTGCCTGTGACTCAGTACTGGGGGATACGTACACCGATAAACTCATCTTT.

This chain links TRDV1 with TRDJ1; D may be TRDD3 (6 bases). Germline assignment: CDR1 TSWWSYY and CDR2 QGS. Trimming stripped 0 bases from V and 1 base from J, with 21 bases between. The CDR3 covers 19 residues. The chain's CDR3 is CALGELRGGLGIATDKLIF. The CDR3 DNA sequence: TGTGCTCTTGGGGAACTACGGGGGGGCCTGGGGATTGCCACCGATAAACTCATCTTT.

The chain is built from TRDV1 and TRDJ1; 10 bases are a match to TRDD3. The germline V gene encodes CDR1 TSWWSYY and CDR2 QGS. The CDR3 covers 24 residues. V shed 0 bases, J shed 0 bases, and the junction held 25 bases outside the gene matches. The CDR3 loop reads CALGELYYGPNCCWGISDTDKLIF. CDR3 nucleotides: TGTGCTCTTGGGGAACTATATTACGGCCCTAATTGCTGCTGGGGGATATCCGACACCGATAAACTCATCTTT.

Only a few counts were recorded for this clone. This chain joins TRDV1 and TRDJ1; the match to TRDD3 covers 10 bases. Germline V CDR1 and CDR2: TSWWSYY, QGS. This CDR3 contains 21 residues. The J segment lost 5 bases and the V segment lost 4 bases, leaving 25 bases of the junction unmatched. The CDR3 nucleotides read TGTGCTCTTGGGGCCCGATCCCCCGACACCTTTACTGGGGGATTTGAAGATAAACTCATCTTT. As protein: CALGARSPDTFTGGFEDKLIF.

A few counts support this clone. The chain couples TRDV1 to TRDJ1; TRDD2 might be the D (6 bases). CDR3 length: 21 amino acids. The germline V gene has CDR1 TSWWSYY and CDR2 QGS. Trimming shortened V by 6 bases and J by 3 bases, and 35 bases separated the two germline ends. DNA of the CDR3: TGTGCTCTTGGTCCCGTCCTACGGACGGACTGTAGATGGGGTACCCCCGATAAACTCATCTTT. Protein: CALGPVLRTDCRWGTPDKLIF.

The chain is built from TRDV1 and TRDJ1; 12 bases align to TRDD3. The CDR3 consists of 23 residues. Per the germline V gene, CDR1 is TSWWSYY and CDR2 is QGS. Germline trimming cut 3 bases from V and 1 base from J; bases unmatched to any gene: 24. CDR3 residues: CALGDLIGWGIRAAEDPTDKLIF. DNA for the CDR3: TGTGCTCTTGGGGATTTAATAGGCTGGGGGATACGGGCTGCTGAGGACCCCACCGATAAACTCATCTTT.

In the case of this clone: This same CDR3 is encoded by further DNA sequences in the sample. The gene calls are TRDV2 and TRDJ1; D tentatively reads TRDD2 or TRDD3 (6 bases each). V gave up 5 bases and J gave up 0 bases, with 33 bases separating them. The CDR3 contains 21 residues. Germline V lookup: CDR1 GEAIGNYY, CDR2 EKD. The CDR3: CACATGPTSLPGAFHTDKLIF. The CDR3 DNA reads TGTGCCTGTGCGACGGGGCCTACAAGTCTTCCTGGGGCATTCCACACCGATAAACTCATCTTT.

The chain is built from TRDV1 and TRDJ1; 9 nucleotides line up with TRDD3. The germline V gene encodes CDR1 TSWWSYY and CDR2 QGS. Trimming took 2 bases from V and 0 from J; bases not matched to a gene: 13. CDR3 length: 19 residues. CDR3 in amino acids: CALGEGTGIWGIYTDKLIF. The CDR3 DNA follows: TGTGCTCTTGGGGAAGGAACGGGTATCTGGGGGATTTACACCGATAAACTCATCTTT.

The V call is TRDV1, the J call TRDJ1; 9 bases map to TRDD3. Germline V gene data show CDR1 as TSWWSYY and CDR2 as QGS. The J segment lost 0 bases and the V segment lost 1 base, leaving 30 bases of the junction unmatched. The CDR3 loop spans 25 amino acids. DNA of the CDR3: TGTGCTCTTGGGGAACCCTTCCCTTCGGCCGTCCCAGGGTACTGGGGGACCCCATACACCGATAAACTCATCTTT. This gives the protein CALGEPFPSAVPGYWGTPYTDKLIF.

This chain uses TRDV1 with TRDJ1; a weak D match, TRDD2 (5 bases). V lost 6 bases to trimming and J lost 1 base, with 27 bases between them. The germline V gene has CDR1 TSWWSYY and CDR2 QGS. This CDR3 contains 19 residues. This chain's CDR3 is CALGPRRQDSYCATDKLIF. Written as DNA, the CDR3 is TGTGCTCTTGGTCCTAGACGGCAGGACTCATACTGTGCCACCGATAAACTCATCTTT.

With respect to this clone: An end of the junction differs from the germline gene, which may be a read error. V usage is TRDV1 and J usage is TRDJ1; 9 nucleotides align to TRDD3. CDR1 is TSWWSYY, CDR2 QGS, per germline. The CDR3 consists of 17 residues. The CDR3 nucleotides read TGTGCTCATGGGGACCAAGGATACTGGGGGACCACCGATAAACTCATCTTT. Translation gives CAHGDQGYWGTTDKLIF.

This clone has more than one count but fewer than ten. V and J are TRDV1 and TRDJ1, with 10 bases aligning to TRDD3. In germline, CDR1 is TSWWSYY, CDR2 QGS. The CDR3 runs to 22 residues. V gave up 0 bases and J gave up 0 bases; unmatched junction bases: 19. This CDR3 is CALGELGVNRILGDRYTDKLIF. As DNA, the CDR3 is TGTGCTCTTGGGGAACTAGGGGTTAACCGCATACTGGGGGATCGCTACACCGATAAACTCATCTTT.

The genes are TRDV1 and TRDJ1; D uncertain. Germline CDR1 is TSWWSYY and CDR2 is QGS. Trimming took 4 bases from V and 0 from J, leaving 27 bases between them. The CDR3 has 20 residues. The CDR3 here is CALGGPWFPPVLRDTDKLIF. DNA for the CDR3: TGTGCTCTTGGGGGCCCTTGGTTCCCACCTGTACTGAGGGACACCGATAAACTCATCTTT.